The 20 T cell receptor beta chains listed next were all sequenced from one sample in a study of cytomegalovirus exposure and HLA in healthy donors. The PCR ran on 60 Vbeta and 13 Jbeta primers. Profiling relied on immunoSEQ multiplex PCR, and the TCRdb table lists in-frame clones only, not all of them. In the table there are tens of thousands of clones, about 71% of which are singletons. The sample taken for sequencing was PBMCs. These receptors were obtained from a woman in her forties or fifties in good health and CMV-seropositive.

The CDR3 loop is CASSLDRAYEQYF. The CDR3 DNA reads TGTGCCAGTAGTTTGGACAGGGCCTACGAGCAGTACTTC. The chain recombines TRBV19 with TRBJ2-7, with 8 nucleotides matching TRBD1. The CDR3 runs 13 residues. The V gene's germline CDR1 is LNHDA and CDR2 SQIVND (reference sequence). Unmatched junction bases numbered 2, after V lost 5 bases and J lost 2 bases.

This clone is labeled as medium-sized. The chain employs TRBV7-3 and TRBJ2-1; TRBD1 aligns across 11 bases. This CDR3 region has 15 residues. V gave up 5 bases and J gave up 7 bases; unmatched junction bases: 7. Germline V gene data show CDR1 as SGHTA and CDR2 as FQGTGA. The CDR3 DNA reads TGTGCCAGCAGCCTCGGACAGGGGGCGTCGAATGAGCAGTTCTTC. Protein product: CASSLGQGASNEQFF.

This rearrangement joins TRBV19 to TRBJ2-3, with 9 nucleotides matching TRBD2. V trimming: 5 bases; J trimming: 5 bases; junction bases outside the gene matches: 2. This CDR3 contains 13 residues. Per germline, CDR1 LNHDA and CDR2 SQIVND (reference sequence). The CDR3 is CASSGLAQDTQYF. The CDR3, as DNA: TGTGCCAGTAGTGGACTAGCGCAAGATACGCAGTATTTT.

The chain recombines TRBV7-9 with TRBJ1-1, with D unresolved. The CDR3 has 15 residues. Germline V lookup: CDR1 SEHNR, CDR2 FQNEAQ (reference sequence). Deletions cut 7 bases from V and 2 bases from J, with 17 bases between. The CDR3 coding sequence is TGTGCCAGCAACTTCCCGGACTCCTCCAACACTGAAGCTTTCTTT. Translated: CASNFPDSSNTEAFF.

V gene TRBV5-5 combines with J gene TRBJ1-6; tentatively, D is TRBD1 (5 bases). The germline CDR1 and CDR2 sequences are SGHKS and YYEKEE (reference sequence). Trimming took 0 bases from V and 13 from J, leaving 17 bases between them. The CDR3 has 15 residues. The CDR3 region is CASSLDRTTFGPLHF. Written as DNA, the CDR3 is TGTGCCAGCAGCTTGGACAGGACTACATTCGGCCCCCTCCACTTT.

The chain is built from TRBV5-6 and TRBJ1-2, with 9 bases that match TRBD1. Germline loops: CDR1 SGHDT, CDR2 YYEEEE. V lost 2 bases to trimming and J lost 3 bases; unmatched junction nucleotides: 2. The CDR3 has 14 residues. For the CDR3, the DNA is TGTGCCAGCAGCTTAACAGGGGGCTACTATGGCTACACCTTC. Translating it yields CASSLTGGYYGYTF.

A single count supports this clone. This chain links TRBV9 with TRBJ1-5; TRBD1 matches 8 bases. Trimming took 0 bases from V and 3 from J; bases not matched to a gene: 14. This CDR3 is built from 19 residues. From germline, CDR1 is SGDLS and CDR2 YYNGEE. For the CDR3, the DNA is TGTGCCAGCAGCGTAGATGTTTTTCGGAACAGGGGGGTCAATCAGCCCCAGCATTTT. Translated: CASSVDVFRNRGVNQPQHF.

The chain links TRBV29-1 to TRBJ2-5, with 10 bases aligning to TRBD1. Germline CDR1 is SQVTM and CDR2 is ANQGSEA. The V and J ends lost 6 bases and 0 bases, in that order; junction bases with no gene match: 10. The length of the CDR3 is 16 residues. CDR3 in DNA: TGCAGCGTGGCCGGGACAGGGGTTAAGTACCAAGAGACCCAGTACTTC. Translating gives CSVAGTGVKYQETQYF.

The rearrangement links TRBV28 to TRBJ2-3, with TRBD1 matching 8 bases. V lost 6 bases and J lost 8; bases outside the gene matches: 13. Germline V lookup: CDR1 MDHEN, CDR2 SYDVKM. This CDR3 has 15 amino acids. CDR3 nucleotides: TGTGCCAGCAGAACGGCAGGGGGCCATATAGGTACGCAGTATTTT. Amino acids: CASRTAGGHIGTQYF. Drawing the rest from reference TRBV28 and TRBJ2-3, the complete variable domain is DVKVTQSSRYLVKRTGEKVFLECVQDMDHENMFWYRQDPGLGLRLIYFSYDVKMKEKGDIPEGYSVSREKKERFSLILESASTNQTSMYLCASRTAGGHIGTQYFGPGTRLTVL.

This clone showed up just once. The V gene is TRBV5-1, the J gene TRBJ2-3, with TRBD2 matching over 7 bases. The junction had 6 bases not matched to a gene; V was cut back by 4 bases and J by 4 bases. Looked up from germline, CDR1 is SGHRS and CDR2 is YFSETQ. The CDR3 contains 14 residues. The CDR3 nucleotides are TGCGCCAGCAGCGAGGGACTACCCGCAGATACGCAGTATTTT. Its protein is CASSEGLPADTQYF.

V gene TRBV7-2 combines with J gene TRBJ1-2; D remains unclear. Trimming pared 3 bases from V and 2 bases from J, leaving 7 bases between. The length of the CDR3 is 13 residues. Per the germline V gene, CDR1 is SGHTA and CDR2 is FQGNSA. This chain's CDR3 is CASSFSRNYGYTF. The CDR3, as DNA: TGTGCCAGCAGCTTTAGTAGAAACTATGGCTACACCTTC.

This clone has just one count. CDR3 in DNA: TGTGCCAGCAGCTTCGACAGGGATCAGCCCCAGCATTTT. It encodes CASSFDRDQPQHF. This chain joins TRBV11-2 and TRBJ1-5; 7 positions agree with TRBD1. From germline, CDR1 is SGHAT and CDR2 FQNNGV. The CDR3 has 13 residues. V lost 3 bases to trimming and J lost 5 bases; unmatched junction nucleotides: 1.

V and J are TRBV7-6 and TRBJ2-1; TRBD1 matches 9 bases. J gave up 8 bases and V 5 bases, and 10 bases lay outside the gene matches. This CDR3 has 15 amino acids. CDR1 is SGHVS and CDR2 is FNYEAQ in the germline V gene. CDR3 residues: CASSPGTGNYYEQFF. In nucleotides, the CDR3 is TGTGCCAGCAGCCCCGGGACAGGGAACTATTATGAGCAGTTCTTC.

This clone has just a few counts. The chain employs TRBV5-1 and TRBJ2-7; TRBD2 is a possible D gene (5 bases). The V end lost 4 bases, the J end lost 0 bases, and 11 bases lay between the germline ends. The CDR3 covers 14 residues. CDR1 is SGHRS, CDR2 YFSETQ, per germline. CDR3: CASSRASGSYEQYF. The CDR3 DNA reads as TGCGCCAGCAGCCGAGCGAGCGGCTCCTACGAGCAGTACTTC.

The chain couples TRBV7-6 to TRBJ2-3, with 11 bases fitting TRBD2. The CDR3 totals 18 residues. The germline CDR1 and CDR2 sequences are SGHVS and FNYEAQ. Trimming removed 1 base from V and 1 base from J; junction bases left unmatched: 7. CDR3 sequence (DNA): TGTGCCAGCAGCTTAGTGGTAGCGGGAGGGCTTGGCACAGATACGCAGTATTTT. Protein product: CASSLVVAGGLGTDTQYF.

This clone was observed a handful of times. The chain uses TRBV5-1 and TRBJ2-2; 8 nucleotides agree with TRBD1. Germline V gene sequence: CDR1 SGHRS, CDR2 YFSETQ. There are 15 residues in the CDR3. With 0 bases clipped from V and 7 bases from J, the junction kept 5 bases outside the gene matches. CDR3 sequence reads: CASSLGGQVLGELFF. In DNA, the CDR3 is TGCGCCAGCAGCTTGGGGGGACAGGTTCTCGGGGAGCTGTTTTTT.

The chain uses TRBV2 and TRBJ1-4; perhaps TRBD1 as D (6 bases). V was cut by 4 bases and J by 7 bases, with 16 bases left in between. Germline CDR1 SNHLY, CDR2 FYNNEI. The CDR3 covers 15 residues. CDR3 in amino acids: CASSGGSTRGEKLFF. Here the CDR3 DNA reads TGTGCCAGCAGTGGAGGGTCTACCAGGGGTGAAAAACTGTTTTTT.

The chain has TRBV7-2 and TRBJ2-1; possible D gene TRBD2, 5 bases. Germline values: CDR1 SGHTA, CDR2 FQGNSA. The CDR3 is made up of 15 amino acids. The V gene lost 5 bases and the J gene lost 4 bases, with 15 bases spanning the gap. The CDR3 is CASSVGAGEYNEQFF. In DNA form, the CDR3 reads TGTGCCAGCAGCGTGGGCGCGGGCGAGTACAATGAGCAGTTCTTC.

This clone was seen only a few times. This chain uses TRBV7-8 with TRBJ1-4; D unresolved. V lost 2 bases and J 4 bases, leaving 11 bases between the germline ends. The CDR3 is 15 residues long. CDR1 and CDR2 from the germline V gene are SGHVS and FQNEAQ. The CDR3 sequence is CASSLSQNSNEKLFF. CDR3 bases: TGTGCCAGCAGCTTATCCCAGAACAGTAATGAAAAACTGTTTTTT.

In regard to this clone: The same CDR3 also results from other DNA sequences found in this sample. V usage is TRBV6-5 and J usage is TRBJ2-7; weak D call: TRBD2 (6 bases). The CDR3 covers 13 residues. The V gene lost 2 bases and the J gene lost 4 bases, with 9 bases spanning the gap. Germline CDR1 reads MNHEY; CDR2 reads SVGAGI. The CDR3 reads CASSYRRGYEQYF. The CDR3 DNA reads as TGTGCCAGCAGTTACCGACGGGGGTACGAGCAGTACTTC.